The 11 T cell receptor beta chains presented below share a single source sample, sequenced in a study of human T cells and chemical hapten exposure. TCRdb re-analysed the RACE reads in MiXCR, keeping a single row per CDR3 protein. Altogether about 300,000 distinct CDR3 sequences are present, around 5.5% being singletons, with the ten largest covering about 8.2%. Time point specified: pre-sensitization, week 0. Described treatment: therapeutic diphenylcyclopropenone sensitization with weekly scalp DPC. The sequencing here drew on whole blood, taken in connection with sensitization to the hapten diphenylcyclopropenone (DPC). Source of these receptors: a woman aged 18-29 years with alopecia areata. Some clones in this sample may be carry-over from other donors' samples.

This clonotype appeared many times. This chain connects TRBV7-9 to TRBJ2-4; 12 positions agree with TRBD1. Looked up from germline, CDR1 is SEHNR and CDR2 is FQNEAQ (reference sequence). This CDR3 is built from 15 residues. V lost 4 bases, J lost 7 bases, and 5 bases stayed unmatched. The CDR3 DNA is TGTGCCAGCAGCTCGGGACAGGGGGCCAGTAACATTCAGTACTTC. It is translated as CASSSGQGASNIQYF.

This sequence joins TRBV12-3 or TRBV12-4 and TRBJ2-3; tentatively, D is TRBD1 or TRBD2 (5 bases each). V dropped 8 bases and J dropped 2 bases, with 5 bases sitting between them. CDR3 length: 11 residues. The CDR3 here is CASGTTDTQYF. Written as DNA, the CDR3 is TGTGCCAGCGGGACCACAGATACGCAGTATTTT.

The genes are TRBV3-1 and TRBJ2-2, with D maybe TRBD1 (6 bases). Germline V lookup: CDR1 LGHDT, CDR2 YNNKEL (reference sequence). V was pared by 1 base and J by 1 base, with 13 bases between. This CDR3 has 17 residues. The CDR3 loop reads CASSQGRGKGNTGELFF. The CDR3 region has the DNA TGTGCCAGCAGCCAAGGCAGGGGAAAGGGGAACACCGGGGAGCTGTTTTTT.

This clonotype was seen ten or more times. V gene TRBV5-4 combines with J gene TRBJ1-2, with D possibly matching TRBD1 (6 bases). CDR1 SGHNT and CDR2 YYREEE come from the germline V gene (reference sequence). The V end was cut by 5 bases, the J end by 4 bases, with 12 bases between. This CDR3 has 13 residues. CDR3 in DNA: TGTGCCAGCAGTCTAAAAGGGGGCTATGGCTACACCTTC. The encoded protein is CASSLKGGYGYTF.

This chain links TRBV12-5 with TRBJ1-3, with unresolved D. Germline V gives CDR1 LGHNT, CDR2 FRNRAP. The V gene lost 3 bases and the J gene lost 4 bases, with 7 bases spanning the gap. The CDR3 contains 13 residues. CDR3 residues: CASGFLAGNTIYF. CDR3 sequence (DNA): TGTGCTAGTGGTTTCCTGGCGGGAAACACCATATATTTT.

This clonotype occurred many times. Here the CDR3 reads CALRDRESTGELFF. The CDR3 DNA reads as TGTGCCCTCCGGGACAGGGAATCTACCGGGGAGCTGTTTTTT. V usage is TRBV6-6 and J usage is TRBJ2-2; 9 positions match TRBD1. With 11 bases clipped from V and 5 bases from J, the junction kept 9 bases outside the gene matches. CDR1 is MNHNY, CDR2 SVGAGI, per germline (reference sequence). The CDR3 has 14 amino acids.

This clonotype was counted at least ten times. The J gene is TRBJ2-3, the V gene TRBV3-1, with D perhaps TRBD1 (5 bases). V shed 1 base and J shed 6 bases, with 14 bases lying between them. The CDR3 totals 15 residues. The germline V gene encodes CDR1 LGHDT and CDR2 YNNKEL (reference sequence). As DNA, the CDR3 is TGTGCCAGCAGCCAAGCTTCCAGGGTTCCCGATACGCAGTATTTT. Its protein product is CASSQASRVPDTQYF.

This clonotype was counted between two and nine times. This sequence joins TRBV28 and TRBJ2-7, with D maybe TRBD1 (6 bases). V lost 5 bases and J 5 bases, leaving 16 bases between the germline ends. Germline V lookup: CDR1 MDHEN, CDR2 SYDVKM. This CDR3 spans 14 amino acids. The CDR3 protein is CASSPPQGRNEQYF. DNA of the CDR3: TGTGCCAGCAGTCCCCCACAGGGTCGGAACGAGCAGTACTTC.

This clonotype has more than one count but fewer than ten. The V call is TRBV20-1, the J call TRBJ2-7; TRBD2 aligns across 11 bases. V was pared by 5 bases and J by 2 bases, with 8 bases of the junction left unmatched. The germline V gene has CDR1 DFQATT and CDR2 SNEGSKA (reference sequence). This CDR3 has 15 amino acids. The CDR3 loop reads CSAVSGTSGTYEQYF. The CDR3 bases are TGCAGTGCTGTAAGCGGGACTAGCGGAACCTACGAGCAGTACTTC.

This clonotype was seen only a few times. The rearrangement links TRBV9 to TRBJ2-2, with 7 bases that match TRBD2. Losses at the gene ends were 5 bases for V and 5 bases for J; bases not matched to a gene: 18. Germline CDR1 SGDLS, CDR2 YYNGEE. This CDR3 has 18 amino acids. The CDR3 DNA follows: TGTGCCAGCAGGGATCCCCTAGCGGCAACCAAAGGAACCGGGGAGCTGTTTTTT. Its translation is CASRDPLAATKGTGELFF.

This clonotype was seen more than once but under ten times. The CDR3 protein is CASSQAQGQGFSPLHF. CDR3 sequence (DNA): TGCGCCAGCAGCCAGGCTCAGGGACAGGGTTTCTCACCCCTCCACTTT. The chain links TRBV4-3 to TRBJ1-6; 9 bases are shared with TRBD1. Germline trimming cut 3 bases from V and 10 bases from J; bases unmatched to any gene: 10. This CDR3 has 16 amino acids. The germline gives CDR1 LGHNA, CDR2 YSLEER.